These T cell receptor beta chains were read from a single sample in a study of Graves' ophthalmopathy and Graves' hyperthyroidism. TCRdb ran MiXCR on the multiplex PCR reads and lists one entry per CDR3 protein. The data contain about 1.1 million distinct CDR3 sequences, 35% to 45% of them singletons. Sample: peripheral blood or thyroid tissue (not recorded which). The receptors come from an adult man with Graves' hyperthyroidism. The conserved cysteine and the conserved F or W are not part of the CDR3 here. Each record gives: V gene, J gene, D gene, CDR3 protein. The D gene is left open where the match is weak.

>TRBV5-1|TRBJ2-5|TRBD2
ASTGGRSGRYQETQY
>TRBV7-9|TRBJ2-5|NA
ASRPPGRKRTQY
>TRBV7-9|TRBJ1-6|TRBD1
ASSQTYGQGDSYNSPLH
>TRBV12-3/TRBV12-4|TRBJ2-7|NA
ASSYREPEQY
>TRBV7-9|TRBJ2-2|NA
ASSLGQGNSTGELF
>TRBV30|TRBJ2-7|TRBD1
AWGQGRHEQY
>TRBV7-9|TRBJ1-5|TRBD1
ASSPKGGGGDRPQH
>TRBV9|TRBJ2-2|NA
ASSEGGMNTGELF
>TRBV7-9|TRBJ2-1|NA
ASTKQTSSYNEQF
>TRBV19|TRBJ2-7|TRBD1
ASRNRTGETYEQY
>TRBV20-1|TRBJ2-7|NA
SASSFSLRPYEQY
>TRBV7-8|TRBJ2-2|TRBD2
ASSLYTSGSFSGELF
>TRBV10-3|TRBJ2-6|NA
ASSYPPGWELSGANVLT
>TRBV2|TRBJ2-5|NA
ASSTNPGTGQETQY
>TRBV7-8|TRBJ1-2|TRBD1
ASRSGTGHGYT
>TRBV12-3/TRBV12-4|TRBJ1-5|NA
ASSSLDGSNQPQH
>TRBV20-1|TRBJ2-7|NA
SAPAPTTYEQY
>TRBV10-2|TRBJ2-7|NA
ASSYSQASYEQY
>TRBV6-6|TRBJ2-7|TRBD1
ASSYSSAGGPTEQY
>TRBV12-3/TRBV12-4|TRBJ2-5|TRBD1
ASRPDRGETQY
>TRBV11-2|TRBJ2-5|NA
ASSSGVFETQY
>TRBV7-2|TRBJ2-2|NA
ASSGTGTAKPSFPGELF
>TRBV27|TRBJ1-4|TRBD1
ASSKTGTNEKLF
>TRBV7-8|TRBJ2-7|NA
ASSLQRDTTYEQY
>TRBV12-3/TRBV12-4|TRBJ1-2|TRBD1
ASSQTGGAGYT
>TRBV7-2|TRBJ1-6|NA
ASSSQGTQRSSYNSPLH
>TRBV2|TRBJ2-2|NA
ASTPTGELL
>TRBV20-1|TRBJ2-7|NA
SASLTAFGEQY
>TRBV7-3|TRBJ2-5|NA
ASSRTSGDTQY
>TRBV20-1|TRBJ1-4|TRBD1
SAKTGTTNEKLF
>TRBV12-3/TRBV12-4|TRBJ1-2|NA
ASSLSGGAGYT
>TRBV11-2|TRBJ2-7|NA
ASSPAGEFGEQY
>TRBV6-6|TRBJ1-1|NA
VLSLAKNQGRGTEAF
>TRBV10-3|TRBJ2-7|TRBD1
ASRFRDSPSYEQY
>TRBV5-1|TRBJ2-7|NA
ASSSGLSTVEQY
>TRBV6-6|TRBJ1-6|NA
ASSSQTGTNSPLH
>TRBV7-6|TRBJ2-7|NA
ASSIRDGPIYEQY
>TRBV5-6|TRBJ1-1|TRBD1
ASSNGGTGDTEAF
>TRBV20-1|TRBJ2-2|NA
SAAFGSSTGELF
>TRBV7-9|TRBJ2-5|NA
ASSQHGDPQETQY
>TRBV5-5|TRBJ1-6|NA
ASRGSFRVESPLH
>TRBV7-2|TRBJ2-5|NA
ASSSDVRRETQY
>TRBV7-8|TRBJ2-5|NA
ASSLGEGLQPQY
>TRBV29-1|TRBJ1-5|TRBD1
AGGWHQPQH
>TRBV6-6|TRBJ1-2|TRBD1
AISESSSGTDGYT
>TRBV19|TRBJ2-3|NA
ASSIDLYTDTQY
>TRBV10-3|TRBJ2-7|TRBD2
AISAGTSGIEQY
>TRBV29-1|TRBJ1-5|TRBD1
SVTDRGGQPQH
>TRBV20-1|TRBJ1-5|NA
SARRMNNQPQH
>TRBV5-1|TRBJ2-2|TRBD1
ASSPFQGVGTGELF
>TRBV20-1|TRBJ2-7|NA
SARDQGLSTTYEQY
>TRBV10-2|TRBJ1-2|NA
ASTPRGENNGYT
>TRBV2|TRBJ1-6|NA
ASKDIRNSPLH
>TRBV6-4|TRBJ1-3|NA
ASSDGLGNTIY